What follows are 30 T cell receptor beta chains derived from one specimen sequenced in a study of blood T cell repertoires in COVID-19. The data were produced by immunoSEQ multiplex PCR, yet TCRdb's version contains in-frame clones alone and is incomplete. The sample contains about 230,000 clones, 70% to 85% of which appear only once. Sequencing used peripheral blood. These receptors were obtained from a woman between 40 and 55 years old who had recovered from COVID-19.

The V call is TRBV28, the J call TRBJ2-7; no reliable D call. The CDR3 has 13 amino acids. Per the germline V gene, CDR1 is MDHEN and CDR2 is SYDVKM. The V and J ends lost 3 bases and 3 bases respectively, with 9 bases between them. In DNA, the CDR3 is TGTGCCAGCAGTTTGGTCAGAAGCTACGAGCAGTACTTC. Translated: CASSLVRSYEQYF.

This clone was picked up a small number of times. The chain employs TRBV30 and TRBJ1-5, with TRBD1 identical over 7 bases. The CDR3 runs 14 residues. J lost 7 bases, V lost 2 bases, and 8 bases had no gene match. Germline V gene lookup returns CDR1 GTSNPN and CDR2 SVGIG (reference sequence). The DNA of the CDR3 is TGTGCCTGGAGTAAAGCAGGGGGAGGCCAGCCCCAGCATTTT. It encodes CAWSKAGGGQPQHF.

The rearrangement uses TRBV7-2 and TRBJ1-4, with D uncertain. The germline V gene encodes CDR1 SGHTA and CDR2 FQGNSA. The CDR3 is made up of 15 amino acids. V lost 2 bases to trimming and J lost 0 bases, with 7 bases between them. CDR3: CASSLIPATNEKLFF. CDR3 bases: TGTGCCAGCAGCTTAATACCAGCAACTAATGAAAAACTGTTTTTT.

The V and J genes are TRBV5-4 and TRBJ1-1; 7 positions match TRBD1. CDR1 SGHNT and CDR2 YYREEE come from the germline V gene (reference sequence). Germline trimming cut 0 bases from V and 4 bases from J; bases unmatched to any gene: 6. The CDR3 is 15 residues long. The CDR3 reads CASSLASGGPTEAFF. The CDR3, as DNA: TGTGCCAGCAGCTTGGCCTCAGGGGGTCCCACTGAAGCTTTCTTT.

This clone was recorded a few times. This chain links TRBV3-1 (or the pseudogene TRBV3-2) with TRBJ2-7, with 11 bases fitting TRBD2. Germline CDR1 is LGHDT and CDR2 is YNNKEL (reference sequence). The J segment lost 2 bases and the V segment lost 2 bases, leaving 2 bases of the junction unmatched. The CDR3 runs to 15 residues. CDR3 sequence (DNA): TGTGCCAGCAGCCAAACTAGCGGGGGAACCTACGAGCAGTACTTC. This translates into CASSQTSGGTYEQYF.

The chain links TRBV4-3 to TRBJ2-7; D call uncertain. V lost 0 bases and J lost 5, with 8 bases in between. The germline gives CDR1 LGHNA, CDR2 YSLEER. This CDR3 spans 13 amino acids. Written as DNA, the CDR3 is TGCGCCAGCAGCCAAGACTTCGAGGACGAGCAGTACTTC. Its protein is CASSQDFEDEQYF.

This clone was detected only a few times. The chain has TRBV20-1 and TRBJ2-3; a weak D match, TRBD2 (7 bases). The V gene's germline CDR1 is DFQATT and CDR2 SNEGSKA (reference sequence). V lost 3 bases to trimming and J lost 1 base, with 17 bases between them. The CDR3 is 16 amino acids. The DNA of the CDR3 is TGCAGTGCTAGTGACCAATACGGGGGGCGCACAGATACGCAGTATTTT. This encodes CSASDQYGGRTDTQYF.

CDR3 residues: CASSSSQGGYTF. DNA for the CDR3: TGTGCCAGCAGCTCGTCCCAGGGAGGCTACACCTTC. The chain couples TRBV13 to TRBJ1-2; TRBD1 is a possible D gene (5 bases). CDR3 length: 12 amino acids. V shed 4 bases and J shed 8 bases, with 11 bases lying between them. CDR1 and CDR2 (germline): PRHDT, FYEKMQ (reference sequence). Based on the CDR3 plus reference TRBV13 and TRBJ1-2, the full variable domain is AAGVIQSPRHLIKEKRETATLKCYPIPRHDTVYWYQQGPGQDPQFLISFYEKMQSDKGSIPDRFSAQQFSDYHSELNMSSLELGDSALYFCASSSSQGGYTFGSGTRLTVV.

The chain joins TRBV7-2 to TRBJ2-2; D may be TRBD2 (5 bases). Per germline, CDR1 SGHTA and CDR2 FQGNSA. The V end lost 6 bases, the J end lost 4 bases, and 15 bases lay between the germline ends. The CDR3 has 15 amino acids. The CDR3: CASSTEGPGTGELFF. CDR3 in DNA: TGTGCCAGCAGTACCGAGGGTCCTGGCACCGGGGAGCTGTTTTTT. Combining the CDR3 with reference TRBV7-2 and TRBJ2-2 gives the whole variable domain GAGVSQSPSNKVTEKGKDVELRCDPISGHTALYWYRQSLGQGLEFLIYFQGNSAPDKSGLPSDRFSAERTGGSVSTLTIQRTQQEDSAVYLCASSTEGPGTGELFFGEGSRLTVL.

This clone was seen a few times. The V call is TRBV7-9, the J call TRBJ1-4; possible D gene TRBD1, 6 bases. Germline CDR1 and CDR2: SEHNR and FQNEAQ (reference sequence). The CDR3 is 15 residues long. Trimming took 3 bases from V and 6 from J, leaving 14 bases between them. The CDR3 is CASSFAGTLDEKLFF. The CDR3 region has the DNA TGTGCCAGCAGCTTTGCCGGGACACTGGATGAAAAACTGTTTTTT.

This chain uses TRBV5-1 with TRBJ2-7; D is perhaps TRBD1 (5 bases). The CDR3 has 14 amino acids. Germline V gives CDR1 SGHRS, CDR2 YFSETQ. The germline V and J ends were trimmed by 4 bases and 11 bases, with 22 bases remaining between them. CDR3 sequence reads: CASSPSMGLDREYF. CDR3 nucleotides: TGCGCCAGCAGCCCGTCCATGGGGCTTGACAGAGAGTACTTC.

The chain is built from TRBV5-5 and TRBJ2-1; tentatively, D is TRBD1 (5 bases). The germline gives CDR1 SGHKS, CDR2 YYEKEE (reference sequence). V lost 4 bases, J lost 7 bases, and 9 bases lay in between. This CDR3 is built from 12 residues. CDR3 bases: TGTGCCAGCAGCACCGACAGAAATGAGCAGTTCTTC. This codes for CASSTDRNEQFF.

The chain uses TRBV29-1 and TRBJ2-3; possible D gene TRBD2, 5 bases. Trimming took off 6 bases at V and 1 base at J, with 17 bases between the two ends. CDR3 length: 15 residues. Germline-derived CDR1 and CDR2 are SQVTM and ANQGSEA. CDR3 DNA sequence: TGCAGCGTCAAAGGAGCAAAGGGAGGCACAGATACGCAGTATTTT. Its protein product is CSVKGAKGGTDTQYF.

This clone came up a few times. The chain uses TRBV19 and TRBJ1-4; a weak D match, TRBD1 (6 bases). There are 17 residues in the CDR3. Per the germline V gene, CDR1 is LNHDA and CDR2 is SQIVND (reference sequence). Trimming pared 4 bases from V and 2 bases from J, leaving 17 bases between. CDR3 nucleotides: TGTGCCAGTAGTACCTCAACAGGGTTAGGGACTAATGAAAAACTGTTTTTT. Amino acid sequence: CASSTSTGLGTNEKLFF.

The chain employs TRBV12-3 or TRBV12-4 and TRBJ1-3, with TRBD1 matching 7 bases. This CDR3 has 13 amino acids. With V trimmed by 6 bases and J by 8 bases, 7 bases remained unmatched. The CDR3, as DNA: TGTGCCAGCAGCCTCGGACAGGAAGACACCATATATTTT. As protein: CASSLGQEDTIYF.

The chain couples TRBV2 to TRBJ1-5, with D perhaps matching TRBD1 (6 bases). Germline V CDR1 and CDR2: SNHLY, FYNNEI. The CDR3 totals 15 residues. V dropped 6 bases and J dropped 6 bases, with 18 bases sitting between them. The CDR3, as DNA: TGTGCCAGCAGAGGAACAGGGAATAACTTTCAGCCCCAGCATTTT. This translates into CASRGTGNNFQPQHF.

This rearrangement joins TRBV14 to TRBJ1-6; D remains unclear. Trimming removed 4 bases at V and 7 bases at J, with 11 bases between. The CDR3 extends over 14 amino acids. The V gene's germline CDR1 is SGHDN and CDR2 FVKESK. The CDR3 sequence is CASSPGYSNSPLHF. CDR3 coding DNA: TGTGCCAGCAGCCCCGGGTACTCAAATTCACCCCTCCACTTT.

The count of this clone is one. V is TRBV18 and J is TRBJ1-3; the D is unclear. The CDR3 totals 14 residues. The germline gives CDR1 KGHSH, CDR2 LQKENI. The V and J ends lost 3 bases and 0 bases respectively, with 6 bases between them. The CDR3 region is CASSPDNSGNTIYF. As DNA, the CDR3 is TGTGCCAGCTCACCTGACAACTCTGGAAACACCATATATTTT.

This clone was found once. The chain carries TRBV12-3 or TRBV12-4 and TRBJ2-7; D is unresolved. V gave up 3 bases and J gave up 3 bases, with 6 bases separating them. This CDR3 is built from 12 residues. CDR3: CASSFNNYEQYF. The CDR3 nucleotides read TGTGCCAGCAGTTTTAACAACTACGAGCAGTACTTC.

J is TRBJ1-2 and V is TRBV6-6; D uncertain. The V and J ends lost 8 bases and 4 bases respectively, with 17 bases between them. The germline CDR1 and CDR2 sequences are MNHNY and SVGAGI (reference sequence). CDR3 length: 14 residues. The DNA of the CDR3 is TGTGCCAGCCTAAAATCGGCAGGTTCCTATGGCTACACCTTC. This encodes CASLKSAGSYGYTF.

The table lists this clone with a few counts. V gene TRBV7-2 combines with J gene TRBJ1-1; D remains unclear. The germline gives CDR1 SGHTA, CDR2 FQGNSA. Trimming cost V 4 bases and J 4 bases, with 22 bases left between them. The CDR3 runs to 17 residues. The CDR3 protein is CASSSYQQSSSGTEAFF. In DNA, the CDR3 is TGTGCCAGCAGCTCATACCAACAATCGTCCTCGGGCACTGAAGCTTTCTTT.

The rearrangement links TRBV5-6 to TRBJ1-2; D ambiguous. Germline loops: CDR1 SGHDT, CDR2 YYEEEE. The CDR3 runs 13 residues. The ends were cut back, 4 bases at V and 3 bases at J, with 10 bases in the middle. Written as DNA, the CDR3 is TGTGCCAGCAGCCGGAGGACTTACTATGGCTACACCTTC. Protein sequence: CASSRRTYYGYTF. The full variable domain, rest sourced from reference TRBV5-6 and TRBJ1-2, is DAGVTQSPTHLIKTRGQQVTLRCSPKSGHDTVSWYQQALGQGPQFIFQYYEEEERQRGNFPDRFSGHQFPNYSSELNVNALLLGDSALYLCASSRRTYYGYTFGSGTRLTVV.

CDR3 DNA: TGCGCCAGCAGCCAAGAAGTACGACTGGCCTATGGCTACACCTTC. Its translation is CASSQEVRLAYGYTF. J is TRBJ1-2 and V is TRBV4-3, with unresolved D. This CDR3 has 15 amino acids. Trimming cost V 0 bases and J 4 bases, with 12 bases left between them. Germline V gene data show CDR1 as LGHNA and CDR2 as YSLEER.

The chain links TRBV10-3 to TRBJ2-1, with 8 nucleotides matching TRBD2. CDR3 length: 14 amino acids. Germline values: CDR1 ENHRY, CDR2 SYGVKD. The V and J ends lost 4 bases and 5 bases, in that order; junction bases with no gene match: 4. The CDR3 DNA reads as TGTGCCATCAGTGCGGGGGGGCCTCACAATGAGCAGTTCTTC. This translates into CAISAGGPHNEQFF.

V usage is TRBV27 and J usage is TRBJ2-1; no clear D. The CDR3 length is 12 residues. Between the trimmed V and J ends, which lost 7 bases and 10 bases, there was a span of 14 bases. Germline V gene data show CDR1 as MNHEY and CDR2 as SMNVEV (reference sequence). This chain's CDR3 is CASKQLPGEQFF. CDR3 nucleotides: TGTGCCAGCAAACAACTACCTGGGGAGCAGTTCTTC.

Only one count was recorded for this clone. The rearrangement uses TRBV19 and TRBJ1-2, with D perhaps TRBD1 (6 bases). V lost 7 bases, J lost 6 bases, and 21 bases lay in between. Germline values: CDR1 LNHDA, CDR2 SQIVND (reference sequence). This CDR3 is 15 amino acids long. The CDR3 nucleotides read TGTGCCAGTACTCCCTCGGGGCAGGGGTTAAATGGCTACACCTTC. The encoded protein is CASTPSGQGLNGYTF.

J is TRBJ2-1 and V is TRBV4-3, with TRBD1 as a possible D gene (6 bases). The CDR3 consists of 14 residues. Per germline, CDR1 LGHNA and CDR2 YSLEER. V lost 0 bases and J lost 7, with 10 bases in between. The CDR3 nucleotides read TGCGCCAGCAGCCAAGATTCCAGGGGAAATGAGCAGTTCTTC. Protein sequence: CASSQDSRGNEQFF.

The chain carries TRBV19 and TRBJ2-5; TRBD1 matches at 7 bases. From germline, CDR1 is LNHDA and CDR2 SQIVND (reference sequence). This CDR3 has 15 amino acids. V dropped 9 bases and J dropped 3; count of bases not matched to a gene: 13. The CDR3 here is CASRPRQGSKETQYF. The CDR3, as DNA: TGTGCCAGCAGGCCTAGACAGGGTTCAAAAGAGACCCAGTACTTC.

The gene calls are TRBV19 and TRBJ1-2; TRBD1 aligns across 8 bases. V dropped 3 bases and J dropped 6; count of bases not matched to a gene: 9. CDR3 length: 15 amino acids. CDR1 and CDR2 from the germline V gene are LNHDA and SQIVND (reference sequence). The chain's CDR3 is CASSIRDRISDGYTF. The CDR3 DNA sequence: TGTGCCAGTAGTATTCGGGACAGGATCAGTGATGGCTACACCTTC.

The J gene is TRBJ1-2, the V gene TRBV14; maybe TRBD1 (6 bases). This CDR3 has 16 amino acids. The V end was cut by 3 bases, the J end by 3 bases, with 17 bases between. In germline, CDR1 is SGHDN, CDR2 FVKESK. CDR3: CASSHWGTGYHYGYTF. The CDR3 DNA reads as TGTGCCAGCAGCCACTGGGGTACAGGGTACCACTATGGCTACACCTTC.